Listed below are T cell receptor beta chains from one sample, sequenced in a study of OX40 agonist ivuxolimab in advanced cancers. Sequencing used immunoSEQ multiplex PCR; TCRdb keeps in-frame clones, though not all of them. The sample has tens of thousands of clones, approximately 80% seen once. The source material was CD4+ or CD8+ T cells sorted from blood, sampled in a trial of the OX40 agonist ivuxolimab. These receptors all come from an adult with an advanced solid tumor such as melanoma, head and neck, liver or kidney cancer. Each CDR3 is given with its conserved first and last residue. D genes are given only for firm matches. Clone size appears in some rows only: once, few, many, or a class for an expanded clone.

clone size,CDR3 length,V gene,J gene,D gene,CDR3 DNA,CDR3 protein
once,15,TRBV25-1,TRBJ1-4,-,TGTGCCAGCAGTGAATACAGAGCAACTAATGAAAAACTGTTTTTT,CASSEYRATNEKLFF
-,13,TRBV11-2,TRBJ1-5,-,TGTGCCAGCAGCTTAGATCGGGCAGCGCCCCAGCATTTT,CASSLDRAAPQHF
-,14,TRBV7-2,TRBJ2-5,-,TGTGCCAGCCGCAATCCTGTAGCACAAGAGACCCAGTACTTC,CASRNPVAQETQYF
once,13,TRBV6-6,TRBJ1-1,-,TGTGCCAGCAGTTACGTTGCGGGGACTGAAGCTTTCTTT,CASSYVAGTEAFF
few,12,TRBV7-9,TRBJ1-1,-,TGTGCCAGCAGCCCGAGCCCAACTGAAGCTTTCTTT,CASSPSPTEAFF
-,14,TRBV4-2,TRBJ1-5,-,TGTGCCAGCAGCCAAGATACGGGATATCAGCCCCAGCATTTT,CASSQDTGYQPQHF
few,16,TRBV15,TRBJ1-4,-,TGTGCCACCAGCAAACAAGACACAGGCGGGAGGGAAAAACTGTTTTTT,CATSKQDTGGREKLFF
-,13,TRBV10-3,TRBJ2-1,-,TGTGCCATCAGTGAGTCGCGTGAGGATGAGCAGTTCTTC,CAISESREDEQFF
-,15,TRBV2,TRBJ2-7,-,TGTGCCAGCAGCGGTACGGGTCAGAGGTTTGGCGAGCAGTACTTC,CASSGTGQRFGEQYF
-,13,TRBV27,TRBJ1-1,-,TGTGCCAGCAGTTTATTATCGGGGAGGGACGCTTTCTTT,CASSLLSGRDAFF
-,14,TRBV7-9,TRBJ1-1,-,TGTGCCAGCAGCTTAATAGGAATGAACACTGAAGCTTTCTTT,CASSLIGMNTEAFF
-,17,TRBV11-2,TRBJ2-1,TRBD2,TGTGCCAGCAGCTTCCATCTAGCGGACCTTTCCTACAATGAGCAGTTCTTC,CASSFHLADLSYNEQFF
-,15,TRBV7-2,TRBJ1-5,-,TGTGCCAGCAGCTTAGATTTGGGGGGCAATCAGCCCCAGCATTTT,CASSLDLGGNQPQHF
-,14,TRBV2,TRBJ2-7,-,TGTGCCAGCCGCCGGGGACCCCCGGGGGAAGAGCAGTACTTC,CASRRGPPGEEQYF